The 3 T cell receptor beta chains given below trace back to one sample, sequenced in a study of blood T cell repertoires in COVID-19. The data were produced by immunoSEQ multiplex PCR, yet TCRdb's version contains in-frame clones alone and is incomplete. The repertoire includes approximately 8,000 clones, less than 85% of them detected once, and about 17% sits in the top ten. Sequencing was done on a sample of peripheral blood. The receptor set was obtained from a human donor in a cohort sampled during active COVID-19.

V gene TRBV6-2 or TRBV6-3 combines with J gene TRBJ2-1, with 8 bases aligning to TRBD2. The V and J ends lost 2 bases and 8 bases, in that order; junction bases with no gene match: 5. This CDR3 is built from 14 residues. CDR1 and CDR2 from the germline V gene are MNHEY and SVGEGT. The CDR3, as DNA: TGTGCCAGCAGTTACCCGGGAGGGGTCGATGAGCAGTTCTTC. Its translation: CASSYPGGVDEQFF.

V gene TRBV7-6 combines with J gene TRBJ2-7; 14 nucleotides agree with TRBD2. The CDR3 is 15 residues long. The V gene end was trimmed by 5 bases and the J gene end by 4 bases; junction bases not matched to a gene: 4. The germline gives CDR1 SGHVS, CDR2 FNYEAQ. CDR3 sequence: CASSPTSGRAYEQYF. In DNA form, the CDR3 reads TGTGCCAGCAGCCCGACTAGCGGGAGGGCATACGAGCAGTACTTC.

This clone was found a few times. J is TRBJ1-6 and V is TRBV28, with D perhaps TRBD1 (6 bases). The germline V and J ends were trimmed by 7 bases and 12 bases, with 13 bases remaining between them. Germline assignment: CDR1 MDHEN and CDR2 SYDVKM. This CDR3 has 12 amino acids. CDR3 DNA sequence: TGTGCCAGCACCCTCCCCAGGGGACCCCTCCACTTT. This codes for CASTLPRGPLHF. Full variable domain (rest looked up from reference TRBV28 and TRBJ1-6): DVKVTQSSRYLVKRTGEKVFLECVQDMDHENMFWYRQDPGLGLRLIYFSYDVKMKEKGDIPEGYSVSREKKERFSLILESASTNQTSMYLCASTLPRGPLHFGNGTRLTVT.